This TCR beta chain stems from a study of naive and memory T cell subsets. Study-wide findings and caveats: Between naive and memory subsets, TCR abundance power law exponents differed. In naive cells, over 90% of TCR sequences were seen only once.

An equimolar mix of two oligonucleotides served as the beta constant-region primer for TRBC1 and TRBC2. TCRdb re-called the UMI-ligation and nested PCR reads with MiXCR, one entry per CDR3 protein. The data hold 100,000 or so distinct CDR3 sequences, with roughly 7.3% observed a single time. As to this clonotype: No antigen is known for it.

The junction had 7 bases not matched to a gene; V was cut back by 5 bases and J by 7 bases. This CDR3 is 15 amino acids long. CDR1 SGHDN and CDR2 FVKESK come from the germline V gene. The V call is TRBV14, the J call TRBJ2-1; 11 bases agree with TRBD2. The sequence came from a human donor in good health. Sequencing was performed on central memory CD4+ T cells from blood. This CDR3 reads CASSSSGRARNEQFF. In DNA, the CDR3 is TGTGCCAGCAGCAGTAGCGGGAGGGCCCGTAATGAGCAGTTCTTC.